This TCR beta chain comes out of a study of blood T cell repertoires in COVID-19. At the level of the study: The study drew acute and convalescent COVID-19 samples from the United States, Italy and Spain. PBMCs, B-cell-depleted T cells, or T cells were the source of the cDNA or gDNA that made up the material.

Method: immunoSEQ multiplex PCR; TCRdb's copy keeps in-frame clones and lacks some. The data contain some 120,000 clones, more than 65% of them seen just once; the ten biggest clones take up roughly 25%. The V gene lost 0 bases and the J gene lost 1 base, with 6 bases spanning the gap. Germline V CDR1 and CDR2: MNHEY, SVGAGI. CDR3 length: 15 residues. The chain recombines TRBV6-5 with TRBJ2-2; D is unclear. The origin of this receptor is a human donor in a cohort sampled during active COVID-19. The sample was peripheral blood. CDR3 bases: TGTGCCAGCAGTTACTCGGCAGGGAACACCGGGGAGCTGTTTTTT. It encodes CASSYSAGNTGELFF.